This note documents a single T cell receptor beta chain sequence. The antigen remains undetermined. This record belongs to a study of blood T cells in healthy people across ages. Study overall: Every two T cells gave about one barcoded beta molecule via template switching. Study observations and caveats: The study could not conclusively compare naive and antigen-experienced cells, given its unsorted PBMCs.

Together with a sample-barcoded 5' primer, a J-beta primer mix was included in a second PCR lasting roughly 6 to 12 cycles. Via MiXCR, TCRdb re-called the 5' RACE reads, giving one row per CDR3 protein. The sample shows 1.5 million to 2 million distinct CDR3 sequences, about 32% of them seen only once. Trimming took 5 bases from V and 11 from J, leaving 18 bases between them. The germline gives CDR1 GTSNPN, CDR2 SVGIG (reference sequence). This CDR3 comprises 12 residues. The donors, all healthy, were Caucasians living in Russia, aged about 6 to 95. The rearrangement joins TRBV30 to TRBJ1-2; a weak D match, TRBD1 (5 bases). The TCR originated in a woman in her 30s in good health. Sequencing was carried out using blood. The CDR3 region has the DNA TGTGCCTGGGGGGGACCGGAAAACACGTACACCTTC. Its translation: CAWGGPENTYTF.